This TCR beta chain was sequenced in a study of cytomegalovirus exposure and HLA in healthy donors. Looking at the study overall: A prior study identified 110 million or so unique TCR beta sequences from 190 million or so T cells. Study findings and constraints: It was only CMV serostatus that was available as immune exposure information. HLA allele associations emerged for roughly 17,000 TCR beta sequences in a later analysis, at 0.05 false discovery rate. Reports state that TCR beta sequences accurately predicted most subjects' HLA-A and HLA-B alleles.

This PCR relied on a set of 60 Vbeta primers and 13 Jbeta primers. Assay: immunoSEQ multiplex PCR; the TCRdb copy retains only in-frame clones and omits some. The table includes over 45,000 clones, about 83% detected once. Points on this clone: Its antigen is not identified.

Germline V gives CDR1 WNHNN, CDR2 SYGVQD (reference sequence). V shed 9 bases and J shed 7 bases, with 19 bases lying between them. The CDR3 covers 15 residues. The V gene is TRBV10-1, the J gene TRBJ1-6, with D perhaps TRBD1 (6 bases). The specimen was PBMCs. The clonotype was recovered from a man aged 25 to 40 in good health and CMV-seronegative. Here the CDR3 reads CARGGVHQGNSPLHF. CDR3 DNA sequence: TGCGCCAGAGGCGGCGTCCACCAGGGGAATTCACCCCTCCACTTT.